Following are 29 T cell receptor beta chains from one sample sequenced in a study of blood T cell repertoires in COVID-19. Sequencing used immunoSEQ multiplex PCR; TCRdb keeps in-frame clones, though not all of them. The sample has roughly 330,000 clones; roughly 86% are singletons. The specimen sequenced was PBMCs or T cells enriched from blood (not recorded which). The receptors come from a woman aged 25 to 39 who had recovered from COVID-19.

The gene calls are TRBV5-1 and TRBJ2-1; a possible D gene is TRBD2 (6 bases). The CDR3 is 17 amino acids. CDR1 SGHRS and CDR2 YFSETQ come from the germline V gene. V lost 4 bases and J lost 3, with 20 bases in between. CDR3 sequence reads: CASSIRPSGRGYNEQFF. CDR3 in DNA: TGCGCCAGCAGCATCCGCCCCAGCGGGCGAGGCTACAATGAGCAGTTCTTC.

This chain joins TRBV25-1 and TRBJ2-2, with 9 positions matching TRBD1. V lost 3 bases and J lost 1; bases outside the gene matches: 6. This CDR3 is built from 17 residues. Germline V gene sequence: CDR1 MGHDK, CDR2 SYGVNS. CDR3 sequence reads: CASSDSQGALNTGELFF. The CDR3, as DNA: TGTGCCAGCAGTGATTCACAGGGGGCTCTGAACACCGGGGAGCTGTTTTTT.

The chain links TRBV7-8 to TRBJ2-1; 7 bases align to TRBD2. The CDR3 has 15 amino acids. V dropped 5 bases and J dropped 8; count of bases not matched to a gene: 12. Germline CDR1 is SGHVS and CDR2 is FQNEAQ. The CDR3 coding sequence is TGTGCCAGCAGCGCCCGACCAGCGGGGTTACATGAGCAGTTCTTC. Translating it yields CASSARPAGLHEQFF.

V usage is TRBV5-1 and J usage is TRBJ1-1, with 10 bases aligning to TRBD1. Trimming removed 4 bases from V and 3 bases from J; junction bases left unmatched: 9. This CDR3 has 16 amino acids. The germline gives CDR1 SGHRS, CDR2 YFSETQ. DNA of the CDR3: TGCGCCAGCAGCCCGCCGAGGACAGGGGGGGACACTGAAGCTTTCTTT. Translated, it gives CASSPPRTGGDTEAFF.

This clone was counted a single time. DNA for the CDR3: TGTGCCAGCAGCCCTTCTCCCGCGACAGATACGCAGTATTTT. As protein: CASSPSPATDTQYF. J is TRBJ2-3 and V is TRBV3-1 (or the pseudogene TRBV3-2); D is ambiguous. The CDR3 is made up of 14 amino acids. The germline gives CDR1 LGHDT, CDR2 YNNKEL (reference sequence). Deletions cut 4 bases from V and 3 bases from J, with 11 bases between.

The rearrangement uses TRBV29-1 and TRBJ2-1; 8 bases agree with TRBD1. This CDR3 contains 12 residues. The germline gives CDR1 SQVTM, CDR2 ANQGSEA. The junction had 7 bases not matched to a gene; V was cut back by 7 bases and J by 8 bases. The CDR3 reads CSAASGGYEQFF. CDR3 coding DNA: TGCAGCGCTGCCTCAGGGGGCTATGAGCAGTTCTTC.

This chain links TRBV7-9 with TRBJ1-2, with D possibly being TRBD1 (5 bases). Trimming took off 4 bases at V and 6 bases at J, with 15 bases between the two ends. This CDR3 comprises 14 residues. CDR1 is SEHNR, CDR2 FQNEAQ, per germline (reference sequence). The CDR3, as DNA: TGTGCCAGCAGCTCCTCGACAGCCGAGCATGGCTACACCTTC. This gives the protein CASSSSTAEHGYTF.

The V call is TRBV7-9, the J call TRBJ2-1; 7 positions match TRBD2. This CDR3 spans 17 amino acids. Trimming took 0 bases from V and 4 from J; bases not matched to a gene: 9. CDR1 and CDR2 (germline): SEHNR, FQNEAQ (reference sequence). Here the CDR3 DNA reads TGTGCCAGCAGCTTAGCCAGCGGGGCTGAATCTTACAATGAGCAGTTCTTC. It codes for CASSLASGAESYNEQFF.

This chain joins TRBV24-1 and TRBJ2-5; 8 bases are a match to TRBD2. This CDR3 has 16 residues. Trimming took 7 bases from V and 3 from J; bases not matched to a gene: 12. Looked up from germline, CDR1 is KGHDR and CDR2 is SFDVKD. In DNA form, the CDR3 reads TGTGCCACCAGCCTAGGGGCTACTAGCGGCGAAGAGACCCAGTACTTC. Translated, it gives CATSLGATSGEETQYF.

The chain uses TRBV5-4 and TRBJ2-1; 9 positions match TRBD2. Unmatched junction bases numbered 5, after V lost 0 bases and J lost 4 bases. This CDR3 comprises 16 residues. Germline V gene sequence: CDR1 SGHNT, CDR2 YYREEE (reference sequence). DNA of the CDR3: TGTGCCAGCAGCTTGGCGGCTAGCGGGACTTACAATGAGCAGTTCTTC. It is translated as CASSLAASGTYNEQFF.

CDR3 sequence (DNA): TGTGCCAGCAGCTCCTTGACTAGCGGGGGGACAGATACGCAGTATTTT. It translates to CASSSLTSGGTDTQYF. The chain joins TRBV5-6 to TRBJ2-3; 13 nucleotides agree with TRBD2. This CDR3 has 16 residues. Looked up from germline, CDR1 is SGHDT and CDR2 is YYEEEE. V shed 3 bases, J shed 3 bases, and the junction held 4 bases outside the gene matches.

The chain employs TRBV10-3 and TRBJ2-1; D is perhaps TRBD2 (6 bases). The V end was cut by 4 bases, the J end by 2 bases, with 12 bases between. In germline, CDR1 is ENHRY, CDR2 SYGVKD. This CDR3 region has 15 residues. The CDR3 DNA reads TGTGCCATCAGTGGAGGGACTGGGCCCTACAATGAGCAGTTCTTC. Protein product: CAISGGTGPYNEQFF.

This chain joins TRBV30 and TRBJ2-3; 12 bases are a match to TRBD2. The length of the CDR3 is 13 residues. The V gene end was trimmed by 5 bases and the J gene end by 6 bases; junction bases not matched to a gene: 3. Germline-derived CDR1 and CDR2 are GTSNPN and SVGIG (reference sequence). CDR3 region: CAWAGTSGDTQYF. CDR3 coding DNA: TGTGCCTGGGCGGGGACTAGCGGGGATACGCAGTATTTT.

The gene calls are TRBV7-2 and TRBJ2-7; a possible D gene is TRBD1 (6 bases). The CDR3 totals 16 residues. The V gene lost 4 bases and the J gene lost 2 bases, with 18 bases spanning the gap. The germline V gene encodes CDR1 SGHTA and CDR2 FQGNSA. The CDR3 here is CASSSLKSDRPYEQYF. CDR3 sequence (DNA): TGTGCCAGCAGCTCACTTAAGTCGGACAGACCCTACGAGCAGTACTTC.

In DNA form, the CDR3 reads TGCGCCAGCAGCACCGGCGGGGGAGGTGAAGCTTTCTTT. Amino acid sequence: CASSTGGGGEAFF. The chain uses TRBV5-1 and TRBJ1-1; tentative D call: TRBD1 (5 bases). V was pared by 4 bases and J by 7 bases, with 14 bases between. The germline V gene has CDR1 SGHRS and CDR2 YFSETQ. The CDR3 has 13 residues.

The chain recombines TRBV7-2 with TRBJ1-1; a weak D match, TRBD1 (6 bases). The germline gives CDR1 SGHTA, CDR2 FQGNSA. This CDR3 contains 13 residues. The ends were cut back, 3 bases at V and 7 bases at J, with 12 bases in the middle. The CDR3 is CASSFGVDSEAFF. DNA of the CDR3: TGTGCCAGCAGCTTTGGGGTGGACAGTGAAGCTTTCTTT.

The chain carries TRBV7-2 and TRBJ2-7; weak D call: TRBD1 (5 bases). V was trimmed by 3 bases and J by 6 bases, leaving 15 bases between them. This CDR3 spans 14 amino acids. Germline V gene lookup returns CDR1 SGHTA and CDR2 FQGNSA. The CDR3 here is CASSLGQGSPEQYF. The CDR3 region has the DNA TGTGCCAGCAGCTTGGGGCAGGGTAGTCCCGAGCAGTACTTC.

The chain joins TRBV14 to TRBJ1-5; D unclear. Germline V gene data show CDR1 as SGHDN and CDR2 as FVKESK. The CDR3 is made up of 13 amino acids. The V end lost 0 bases, the J end lost 11 bases, and 11 bases lay between the germline ends. CDR3 bases: TGTGCCAGCAGCCAAGATATAGCCTCAGCCCAGCATTTT. Its protein product is CASSQDIASAQHF.

CDR3 protein: CASSRQSSGANVLTF. Written as DNA, the CDR3 is TGTGCCAGCAGCCGACAGAGCTCTGGGGCCAACGTCCTGACTTTC. The chain is built from TRBV4-2 and TRBJ2-6; a weak D match, TRBD1 (5 bases). V was trimmed by 4 bases and J by 0 bases, leaving 7 bases between them. Germline CDR1 and CDR2: LGHNA and YNFKEQ. This CDR3 has 15 residues.

This chain connects TRBV5-1 to TRBJ1-2, with D hard to call. The CDR3 totals 17 residues. Per germline, CDR1 SGHRS and CDR2 YFSETQ. V lost 3 bases and J 3 bases, leaving 21 bases between the germline ends. The CDR3 loop reads CASSSGVDRDLDYGYTF. The CDR3 region has the DNA TGCGCCAGCAGCTCCGGGGTCGACCGAGACCTCGACTATGGCTACACCTTC.

The chain links TRBV2 to TRBJ2-3; TRBD1 might be the D (6 bases). The CDR3 totals 14 residues. Germline V CDR1 and CDR2: SNHLY, FYNNEI. The germline V and J ends were trimmed by 7 bases and 1 base, with 12 bases remaining between them. The CDR3 sequence: CASKGAGGTDTQYF. The CDR3 nucleotides are TGTGCCAGCAAGGGCGCAGGGGGCACAGATACGCAGTATTTT.

The count of this clone is one. DNA for the CDR3: TGTGCCAGCAGTGGGTTAACAGGGAACACTGAAGCTTTCTTT. This translates into CASSGLTGNTEAFF. The chain couples TRBV2 to TRBJ1-1, with a tentative D call TRBD1 (5 bases). Germline CDR1 is SNHLY and CDR2 is FYNNEI. With 4 bases removed from V and 1 base from J, the gap between germline ends came to 10 bases. This CDR3 is built from 14 residues.

This rearrangement joins TRBV6-5 to TRBJ1-6, with 7 bases that match TRBD1. V dropped 3 bases and J dropped 10; count of bases not matched to a gene: 9. Germline CDR1 and CDR2: MNHEY and SVGAGI. CDR3 size: 15 residues. The CDR3 DNA follows: TGTGCCAGCAGTTATTCCTCCAGGGGGGAGTCACCCCTCCACTTT. Protein: CASSYSSRGESPLHF.

The J gene is TRBJ1-1, the V gene TRBV5-5; 7 nucleotides match TRBD1. CDR3 length: 15 amino acids. CDR1 is SGHKS, CDR2 YYEKEE, per germline (reference sequence). Trimming cost V 1 base and J 1 base; bases outside gene matches: 4. The CDR3 is CASSLIGTANTEAFF. The CDR3 coding sequence is TGTGCCAGCAGCTTGATTGGGACAGCGAACACTGAAGCTTTCTTT.

The V gene is TRBV27, the J gene TRBJ2-1, with 7 bases lining up with TRBD2. After removal of 1 base from V and 5 bases from J, the junction contained 8 bases not matched to a gene. The CDR3 is made up of 16 amino acids. CDR1 is MNHEY and CDR2 is SMNVEV in the germline V gene (reference sequence). The CDR3 sequence: CASSLWDYRGDNEQFF. For the CDR3, the DNA is TGTGCCAGCAGTTTATGGGACTACCGAGGAGACAATGAGCAGTTCTTC.

The chain couples TRBV6-6 to TRBJ1-6; no reliable D call. CDR1 is MNHNY and CDR2 is SVGAGI in the germline V gene (reference sequence). CDR3 length: 18 residues. V was trimmed by 5 bases and J by 0 bases, leaving 17 bases between them. CDR3 amino acids: CASSRSTARSSYNSPLHF. In DNA form, the CDR3 reads TGTGCCAGCAGTCGCTCGACGGCCCGGAGCTCCTATAATTCACCCCTCCACTTT.

The V call is TRBV7-9, the J call TRBJ2-1; 10 nucleotides align to TRBD2. Per the germline V gene, CDR1 is SEHNR and CDR2 is FQNEAQ (reference sequence). V trimming: 1 base; J trimming: 8 bases; junction bases outside the gene matches: 2. The CDR3 is made up of 14 amino acids. CDR3 in DNA: TGTGCCAGCAGCTTAGTAGCGGGGGGCGATGAGCAGTTCTTC. Amino acids: CASSLVAGGDEQFF. Full variable domain (rest looked up from reference TRBV7-9 and TRBJ2-1): DTGVSQNPRHKITKRGQNVTFRCDPISEHNRLYWYRQTLGQGPEFLTYFQNEAQLEKSRLLSDRFSAERPKGSFSTLEIQRTEQGDSAMYLCASSLVAGGDEQFFGPGTRLTVL.

This chain connects TRBV5-8 to TRBJ2-5; 7 bases are a match to TRBD1. This CDR3 has 17 residues. V shed 1 base, J shed 0 bases, and the junction held 9 bases outside the gene matches. CDR1 is SGHTS and CDR2 is YDEGEE in the germline V gene. Here the CDR3 DNA reads TGTGCCAGCAGCTTGACCGGGGACAGTGAAAACCAAGAGACCCAGTACTTC. It is translated as CASSLTGDSENQETQYF.

The genes are TRBV11-2 and TRBJ1-4; TRBD1 matches 8 bases. Germline loops: CDR1 SGHAT, CDR2 FQNNGV. The CDR3 has 15 amino acids. V dropped 2 bases and J dropped 5; count of bases not matched to a gene: 4. In DNA, the CDR3 is TGTGCCAGCAGCTTAAACGGACAGGGAAATGAAAAACTGTTTTTT. Protein product: CASSLNGQGNEKLFF.